This T cell receptor (beta chain) was recovered during a study of blood T cell repertoires in COVID-19. Study summary: The United States, Italy and Spain supplied acute and convalescent COVID-19 samples. The cDNA or gDNA used as material had been derived from T cells, B-cell-depleted T cells, or PBMCs.

Germline V lookup: CDR1 SNHLY, CDR2 FYNNEI. The length of the CDR3 is 14 residues. Trimming pared 6 bases from V and 6 bases from J, leaving 15 bases between. Per the authors' pipeline: From reference gene primer amplification, estimates of nucleated cell counts were derived. Measured with immunoSEQ multiplex PCR; TCRdb has only the in-frame clones, and not every one. The DNA was the basis for D and trimming; V, J and clone size are from that table. This table has roughly 300,000 clones, more than 70% appearing once. The sequence came from a woman in her 50s who had recovered from COVID-19. Input material: peripheral blood. The V and J genes are TRBV2 and TRBJ1-5; D uncertain. CDR3 in DNA: TGTGCCAGCAGCCCGCTGAGGAGTGGTCAGCCCCAGCATTTT. Its translation is CASSPLRSGQPQHF.